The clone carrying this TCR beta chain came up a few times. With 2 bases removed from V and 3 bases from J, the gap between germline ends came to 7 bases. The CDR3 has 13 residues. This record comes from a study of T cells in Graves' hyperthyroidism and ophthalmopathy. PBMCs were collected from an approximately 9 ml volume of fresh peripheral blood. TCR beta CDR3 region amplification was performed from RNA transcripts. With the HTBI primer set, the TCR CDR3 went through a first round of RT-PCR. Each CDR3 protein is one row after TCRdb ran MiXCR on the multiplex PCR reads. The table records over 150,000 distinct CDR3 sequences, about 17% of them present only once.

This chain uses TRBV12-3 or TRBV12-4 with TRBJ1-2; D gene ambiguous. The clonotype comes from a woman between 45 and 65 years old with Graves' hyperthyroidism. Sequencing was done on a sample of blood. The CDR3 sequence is CASSLNGYYGYTF. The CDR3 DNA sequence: TGTGCCAGCAGTTTAAACGGATACTATGGCTACACCTTC.